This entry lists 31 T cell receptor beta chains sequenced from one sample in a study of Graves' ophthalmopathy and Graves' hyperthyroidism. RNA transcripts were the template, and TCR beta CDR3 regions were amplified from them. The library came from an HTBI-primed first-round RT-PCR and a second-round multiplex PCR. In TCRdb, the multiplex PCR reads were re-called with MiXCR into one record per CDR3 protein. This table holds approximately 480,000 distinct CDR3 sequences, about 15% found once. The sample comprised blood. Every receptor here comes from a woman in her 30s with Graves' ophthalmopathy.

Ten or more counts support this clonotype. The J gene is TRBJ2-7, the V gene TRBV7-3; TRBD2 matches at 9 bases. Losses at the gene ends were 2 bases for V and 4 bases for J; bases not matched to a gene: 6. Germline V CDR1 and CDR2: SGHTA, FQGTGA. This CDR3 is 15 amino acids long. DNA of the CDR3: TGTGCCAGCAGCTTACGTGGCGGGAGGGAGTACGAGCAGTACTTC. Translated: CASSLRGGREYEQYF.

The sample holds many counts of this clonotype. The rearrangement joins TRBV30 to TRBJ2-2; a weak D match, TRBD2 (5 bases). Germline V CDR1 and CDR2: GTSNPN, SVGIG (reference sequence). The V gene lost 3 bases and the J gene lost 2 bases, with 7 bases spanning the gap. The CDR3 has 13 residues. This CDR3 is CAWRRLNTGELFF. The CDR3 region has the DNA TGTGCCTGGAGGCGACTAAACACCGGGGAGCTGTTTTTT. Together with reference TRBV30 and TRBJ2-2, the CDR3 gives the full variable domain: SQTIHQWPATLVQPVGSPLSLECTVEGTSNPNLYWYRQAAGRGLQLLFYSVGIGQISSEVPQNLSASRPQDRQFILSSKKLLLSDSGFYLCAWRRLNTGELFFGEGSRLTVL.

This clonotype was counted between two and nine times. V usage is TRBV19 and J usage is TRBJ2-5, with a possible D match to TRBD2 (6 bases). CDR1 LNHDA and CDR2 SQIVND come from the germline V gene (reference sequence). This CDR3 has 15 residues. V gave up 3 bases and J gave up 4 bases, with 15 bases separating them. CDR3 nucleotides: TGTGCCAGTAGTATGGTGGCGGGGAACGGAGAGACCCAGTACTTC. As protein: CASSMVAGNGETQYF.

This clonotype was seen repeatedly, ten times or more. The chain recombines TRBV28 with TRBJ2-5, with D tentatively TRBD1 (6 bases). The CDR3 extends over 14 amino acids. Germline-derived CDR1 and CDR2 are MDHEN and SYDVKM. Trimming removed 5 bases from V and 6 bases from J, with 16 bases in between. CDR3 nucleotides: TGTGCCAGCAGTGATTTTGGGACACAGAAGACCCAGTACTTC. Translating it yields CASSDFGTQKTQYF.

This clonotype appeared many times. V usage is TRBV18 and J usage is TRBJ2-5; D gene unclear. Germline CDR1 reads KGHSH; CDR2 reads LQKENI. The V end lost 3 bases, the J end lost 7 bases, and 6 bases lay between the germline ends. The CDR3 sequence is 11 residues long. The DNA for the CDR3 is TGTGCCAGCTCACCTTCTGGGACCCAGTACTTC. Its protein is CASSPSGTQYF.

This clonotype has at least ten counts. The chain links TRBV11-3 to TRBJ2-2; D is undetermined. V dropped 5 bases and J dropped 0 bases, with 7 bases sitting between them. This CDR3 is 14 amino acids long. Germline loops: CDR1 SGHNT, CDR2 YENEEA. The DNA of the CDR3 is TGTGCCAGCAGCGCCATCGCGAACACCGGGGAGCTGTTTTTT. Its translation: CASSAIANTGELFF.

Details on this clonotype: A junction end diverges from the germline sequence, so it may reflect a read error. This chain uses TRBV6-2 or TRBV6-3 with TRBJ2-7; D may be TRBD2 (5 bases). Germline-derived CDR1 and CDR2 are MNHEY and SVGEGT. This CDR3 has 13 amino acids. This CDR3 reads CASSILRGYDQYF. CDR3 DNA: TGTGCCAGCAGTATACTCCGGGGTTACGATCAGTACTTC.

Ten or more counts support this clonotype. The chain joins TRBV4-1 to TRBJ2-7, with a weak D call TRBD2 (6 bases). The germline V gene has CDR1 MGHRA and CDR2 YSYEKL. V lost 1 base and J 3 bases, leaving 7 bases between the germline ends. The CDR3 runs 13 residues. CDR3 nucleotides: TGCGCCAGCAGCCAAGCGGACTACTACGAGCAGTACTTC. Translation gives CASSQADYYEQYF.

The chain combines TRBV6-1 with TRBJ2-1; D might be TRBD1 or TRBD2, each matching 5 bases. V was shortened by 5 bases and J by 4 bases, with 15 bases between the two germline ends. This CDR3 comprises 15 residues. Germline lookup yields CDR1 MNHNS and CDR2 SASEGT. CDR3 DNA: TGTGCCAGCAGTCCCGGGACCAGATCGTACAATGAGCAGTTCTTC. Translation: CASSPGTRSYNEQFF.

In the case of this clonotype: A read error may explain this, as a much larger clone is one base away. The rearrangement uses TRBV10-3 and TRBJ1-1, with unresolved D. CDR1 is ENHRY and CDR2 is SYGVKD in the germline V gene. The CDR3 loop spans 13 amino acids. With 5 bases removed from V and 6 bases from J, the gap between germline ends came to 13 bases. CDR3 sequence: CAISSGYSAEAFF. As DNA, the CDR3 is TGTGCCATCAGTTCTGGGTATTCCGCTGAAGCTTTCTTT.

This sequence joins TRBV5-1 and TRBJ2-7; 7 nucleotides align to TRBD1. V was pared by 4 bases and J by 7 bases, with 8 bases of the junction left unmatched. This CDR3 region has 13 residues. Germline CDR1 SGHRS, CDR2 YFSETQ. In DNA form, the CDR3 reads TGCGCCAGCAGCCCTAAGATGGACAGGGAGCAGTACTTC. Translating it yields CASSPKMDREQYF.

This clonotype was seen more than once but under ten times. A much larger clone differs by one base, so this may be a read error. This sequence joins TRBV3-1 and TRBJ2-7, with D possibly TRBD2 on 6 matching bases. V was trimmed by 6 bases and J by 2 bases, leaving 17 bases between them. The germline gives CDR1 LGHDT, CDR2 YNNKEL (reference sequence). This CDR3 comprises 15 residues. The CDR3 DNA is TGTGCCAGCAGTCATAGGGTTCTAGCGACCTACGAGCAGTACTTC. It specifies CASSHRVLATYEQYF.

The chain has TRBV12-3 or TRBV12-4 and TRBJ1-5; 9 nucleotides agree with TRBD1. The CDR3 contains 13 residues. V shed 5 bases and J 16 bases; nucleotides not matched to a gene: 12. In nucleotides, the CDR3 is TGTGCCAGCAGTGACGGACAGGGGACGAGATTCCATTTT. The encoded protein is CASSDGQGTRFHF.

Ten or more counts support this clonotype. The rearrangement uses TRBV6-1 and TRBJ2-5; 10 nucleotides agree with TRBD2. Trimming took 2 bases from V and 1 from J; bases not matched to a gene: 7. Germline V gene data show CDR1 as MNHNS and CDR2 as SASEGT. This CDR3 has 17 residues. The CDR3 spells CASSERVTSGSQETQYF. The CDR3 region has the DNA TGTGCCAGCAGTGAACGTGTGACTAGCGGGTCCCAAGAGACCCAGTACTTC.

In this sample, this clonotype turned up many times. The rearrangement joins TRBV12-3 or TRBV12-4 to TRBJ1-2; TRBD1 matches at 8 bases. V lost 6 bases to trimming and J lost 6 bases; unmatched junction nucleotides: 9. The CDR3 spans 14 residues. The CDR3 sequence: CASRAGQGSDGYTF. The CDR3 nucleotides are TGTGCCAGCAGGGCCGGACAGGGCTCGGATGGCTACACCTTC.

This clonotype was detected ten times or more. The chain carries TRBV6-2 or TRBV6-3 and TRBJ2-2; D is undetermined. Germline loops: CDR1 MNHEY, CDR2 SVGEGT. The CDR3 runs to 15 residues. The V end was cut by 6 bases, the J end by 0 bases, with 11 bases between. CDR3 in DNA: TGTGCCAGCAGCCAGACCGGCGCGAACACCGGGGAGCTGTTTTTT. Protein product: CASSQTGANTGELFF.

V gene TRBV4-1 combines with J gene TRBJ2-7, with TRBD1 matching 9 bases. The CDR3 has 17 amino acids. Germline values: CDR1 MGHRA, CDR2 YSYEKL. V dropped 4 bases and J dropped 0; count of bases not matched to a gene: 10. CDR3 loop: CASSRAPGTGPSYEQYF. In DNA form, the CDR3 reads TGCGCCAGCAGCCGCGCCCCCGGGACAGGGCCCTCCTACGAGCAGTACTTC.

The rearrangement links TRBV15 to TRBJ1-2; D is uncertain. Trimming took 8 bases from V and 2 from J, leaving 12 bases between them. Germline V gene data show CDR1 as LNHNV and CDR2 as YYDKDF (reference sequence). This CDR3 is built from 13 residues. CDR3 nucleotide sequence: TGTGCCACCGGTCCAGGACTGAACTATGGCTACACCTTC. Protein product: CATGPGLNYGYTF.

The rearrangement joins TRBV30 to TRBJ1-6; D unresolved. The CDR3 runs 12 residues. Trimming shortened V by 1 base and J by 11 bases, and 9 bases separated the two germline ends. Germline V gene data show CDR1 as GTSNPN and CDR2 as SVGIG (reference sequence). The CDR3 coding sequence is TGTGCCTGGAGTGCCAACTTGACACCCCTCCACTTT. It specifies CAWSANLTPLHF.

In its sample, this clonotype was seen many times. The CDR3 nucleotides read TGTGCCAGCAGCCTTCGATCAGGGTATTCCTATAATTCACCCCTCCACTTT. It encodes CASSLRSGYSYNSPLHF. The chain carries TRBV28 and TRBJ1-6, with D possibly matching TRBD1 (5 bases). The CDR3 runs 17 residues. CDR1 is MDHEN, CDR2 SYDVKM, per germline. V was trimmed by 6 bases and J by 1 base, leaving 16 bases between them. Drawing the rest from reference TRBV28 and TRBJ1-6, the complete variable domain is DVKVTQSSRYLVKRTGEKVFLECVQDMDHENMFWYRQDPGLGLRLIYFSYDVKMKEKGDIPEGYSVSREKKERFSLILESASTNQTSMYLCASSLRSGYSYNSPLHFGNGTRLTVT.

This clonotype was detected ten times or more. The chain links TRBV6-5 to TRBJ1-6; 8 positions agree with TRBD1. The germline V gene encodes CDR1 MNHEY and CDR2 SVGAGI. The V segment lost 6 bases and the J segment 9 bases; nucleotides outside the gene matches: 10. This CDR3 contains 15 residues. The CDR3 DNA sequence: TGTGCCAGCAGAATAGACCAGGGGGCTGTTTCACCCCTCCACTTT. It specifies CASRIDQGAVSPLHF.

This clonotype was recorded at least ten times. CDR3 DNA sequence: TGTGCCTGGATGGGCGGGGACAACACTGAAGCTTTCTTT. This translates into CAWMGGDNTEAFF. The chain combines TRBV30 with TRBJ1-1; a weak D match, TRBD1 (5 bases). V shed 4 bases and J shed 2 bases, with 11 bases lying between them. Germline loops: CDR1 GTSNPN, CDR2 SVGIG (reference sequence). The CDR3 covers 13 residues.

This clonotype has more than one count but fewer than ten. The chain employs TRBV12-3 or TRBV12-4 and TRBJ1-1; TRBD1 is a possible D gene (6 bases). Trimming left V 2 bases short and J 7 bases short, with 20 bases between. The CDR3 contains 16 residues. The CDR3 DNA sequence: TGTGCCAGCAGTTTAAAAGGGGGTTTGAGTAGCGATGAAGCTTTCTTT. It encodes CASSLKGGLSSDEAFF.

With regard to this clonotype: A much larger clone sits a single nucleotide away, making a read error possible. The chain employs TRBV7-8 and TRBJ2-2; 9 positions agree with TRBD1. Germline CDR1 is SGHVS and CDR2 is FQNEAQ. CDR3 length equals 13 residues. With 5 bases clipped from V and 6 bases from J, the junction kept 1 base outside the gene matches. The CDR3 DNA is TGTGCCAGCAGCCACAGGGGGCCCGGGGAGCTGTTTTTT. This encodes CASSHRGPGELFF.

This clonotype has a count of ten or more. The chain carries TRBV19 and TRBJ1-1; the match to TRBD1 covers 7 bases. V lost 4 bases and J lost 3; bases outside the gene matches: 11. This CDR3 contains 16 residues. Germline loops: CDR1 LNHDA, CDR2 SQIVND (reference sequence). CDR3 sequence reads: CASSTTEGASDTEAFF. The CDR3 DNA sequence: TGTGCCAGTAGTACAACGGAGGGGGCGTCTGACACTGAAGCTTTCTTT.

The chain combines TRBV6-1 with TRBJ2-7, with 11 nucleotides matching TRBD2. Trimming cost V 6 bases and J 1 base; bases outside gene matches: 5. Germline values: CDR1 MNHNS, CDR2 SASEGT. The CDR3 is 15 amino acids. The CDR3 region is CASSELAGVSYEQYF. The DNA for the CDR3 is TGTGCCAGCAGCGAACTAGCGGGGGTGTCCTACGAGCAGTACTTC.

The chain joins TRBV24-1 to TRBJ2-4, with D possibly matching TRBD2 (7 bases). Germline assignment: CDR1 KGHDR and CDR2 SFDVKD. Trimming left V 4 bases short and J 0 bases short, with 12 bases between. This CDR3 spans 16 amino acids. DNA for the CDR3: TGTGCCACCAGTGAAGCGGGACAACTAGCCAAAAACATTCAGTACTTC. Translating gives CATSEAGQLAKNIQYF.

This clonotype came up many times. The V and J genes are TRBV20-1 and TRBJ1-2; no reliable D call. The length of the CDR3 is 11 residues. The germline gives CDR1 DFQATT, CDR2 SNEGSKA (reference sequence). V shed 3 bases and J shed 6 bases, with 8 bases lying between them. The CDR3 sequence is CSASAPDGYTF. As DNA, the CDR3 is TGCAGTGCTAGCGCTCCCGATGGCTACACCTTC.

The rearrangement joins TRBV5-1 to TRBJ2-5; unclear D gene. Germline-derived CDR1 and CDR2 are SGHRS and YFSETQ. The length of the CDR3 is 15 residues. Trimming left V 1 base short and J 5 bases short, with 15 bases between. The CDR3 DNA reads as TGCGCCAGCAGCTTGAGTCGCCCCACGCGGGAGACCCAGTACTTC. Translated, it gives CASSLSRPTRETQYF.

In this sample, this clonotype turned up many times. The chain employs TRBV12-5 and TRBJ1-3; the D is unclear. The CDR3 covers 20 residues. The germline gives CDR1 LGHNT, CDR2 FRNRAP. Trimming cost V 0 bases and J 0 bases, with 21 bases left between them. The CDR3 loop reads CASGLVIGTEVPPSGNTIYF. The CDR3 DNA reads TGTGCTAGTGGTTTGGTAATTGGAACGGAGGTACCCCCCTCTGGAAACACCATATATTTT.

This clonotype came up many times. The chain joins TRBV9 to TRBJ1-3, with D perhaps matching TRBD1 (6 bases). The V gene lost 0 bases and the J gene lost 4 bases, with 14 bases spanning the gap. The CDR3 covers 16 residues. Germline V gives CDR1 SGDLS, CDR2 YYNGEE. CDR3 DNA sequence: TGTGCCAGCAGCGTAGTAGGCGGGGGCGGAGGAAACACCATATATTTT. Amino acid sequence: CASSVVGGGGGNTIYF.